The T cell receptor (beta chain) under discussion was sequenced for a study of CD8+ T cells in alopecia areata. On the study more broadly: Twice daily, treated patients received 5 to 10 mg of oral tofacitinib. Dosing spanned 6 to 18 months on tofacitinib, then 6 months off drug.

As the sequencing template, cDNA was produced by extracting RNA and reverse transcribing it. Profiling relied on immunoSEQ multiplex PCR, and the TCRdb table lists in-frame clones only, not all of them. The profile shows more than 85,000 clones, about 45% of them singletons. The CDR3 extends over 15 amino acids. The V end lost 1 base, the J end lost 12 bases, and 19 bases lay between the germline ends. The germline gives CDR1 SGHTA, CDR2 FQGNSA. The chain couples TRBV7-2 to TRBJ2-1; D ambiguous. This TCR derives from a human donor with alopecia areata. Specimen: CD4+ T cells sorted from blood. CDR3 in DNA: TGTGCCAGCAGCTTAGACGATTCTTGGTCTTTGAGGCAGTTCTTC. Translating it yields CASSLDDSWSLRQFF.